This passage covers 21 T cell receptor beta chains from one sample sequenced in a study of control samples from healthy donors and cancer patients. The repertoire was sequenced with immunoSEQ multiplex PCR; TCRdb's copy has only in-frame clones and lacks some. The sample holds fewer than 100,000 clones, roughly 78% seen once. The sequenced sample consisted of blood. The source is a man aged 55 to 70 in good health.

The CDR3 DNA is TGTGCCAGCAGCGAGGGGGGGGGCAATCAGCCCCAGCATTTT. Its protein product is CASSEGGGNQPQHF. This chain connects TRBV9 to TRBJ1-5; the D gene is possibly TRBD1 (6 bases). This CDR3 spans 14 amino acids. Germline CDR1 is SGDLS and CDR2 is YYNGEE. The V and J ends lost 3 bases and 2 bases respectively, with 9 bases between them.

The CDR3 region has the DNA TGTGCCAGCAGTTTATGGACTACGATGACTAGCGGACTTTCCTACAATGAGCAGTTCTTC. Amino acid sequence: CASSLWTTMTSGLSYNEQFF. The chain links TRBV28 to TRBJ2-1; the match to TRBD2 covers 9 bases. From germline, CDR1 is MDHEN and CDR2 SYDVKM. V trimming: 0 bases; J trimming: 1 base; junction bases outside the gene matches: 13. The CDR3 consists of 20 residues. Combining the CDR3 with reference TRBV28 and TRBJ2-1 gives the whole variable domain DVKVTQSSRYLVKRTGEKVFLECVQDMDHENMFWYRQDPGLGLRLIYFSYDVKMKEKGDIPEGYSVSREKKERFSLILESASTNQTSMYLCASSLWTTMTSGLSYNEQFFGPGTRLTVL.

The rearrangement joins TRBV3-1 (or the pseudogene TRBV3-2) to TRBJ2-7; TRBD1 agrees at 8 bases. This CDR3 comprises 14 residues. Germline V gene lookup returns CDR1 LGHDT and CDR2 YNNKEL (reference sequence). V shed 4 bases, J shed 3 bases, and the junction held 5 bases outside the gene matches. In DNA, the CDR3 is TGTGCCAGCAGCCTCCAGGGGGCACACTACGAGCAGTACTTC. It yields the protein CASSLQGAHYEQYF.

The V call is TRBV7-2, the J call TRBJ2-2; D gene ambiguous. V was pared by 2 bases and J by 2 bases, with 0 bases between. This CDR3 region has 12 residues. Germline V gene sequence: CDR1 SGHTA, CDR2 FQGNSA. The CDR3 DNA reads TGTGCCAGCAGCTTAAACACCGGGGAGCTGTTTTTT. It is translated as CASSLNTGELFF. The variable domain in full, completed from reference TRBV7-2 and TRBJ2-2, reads GAGVSQSPSNKVTEKGKDVELRCDPISGHTALYWYRQSLGQGLEFLIYFQGNSAPDKSGLPSDRFSAERTGGSVSTLTIQRTQQEDSAVYLCASSLNTGELFFGEGSRLTVL.

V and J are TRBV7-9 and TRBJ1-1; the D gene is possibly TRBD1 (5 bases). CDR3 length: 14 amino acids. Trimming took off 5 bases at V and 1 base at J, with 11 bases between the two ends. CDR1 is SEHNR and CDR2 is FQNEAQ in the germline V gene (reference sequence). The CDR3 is CASSPPQGNTEAFF. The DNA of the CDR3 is TGTGCCAGCAGCCCCCCCCAGGGGAACACTGAAGCTTTCTTT.

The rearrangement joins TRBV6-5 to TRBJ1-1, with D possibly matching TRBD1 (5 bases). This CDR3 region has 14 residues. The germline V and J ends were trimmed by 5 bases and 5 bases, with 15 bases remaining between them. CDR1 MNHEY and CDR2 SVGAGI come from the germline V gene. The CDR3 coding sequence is TGTGCCAGCAGTAGAACAGGCCCGACGACTGAAGCTTTCTTT. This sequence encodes CASSRTGPTTEAFF.

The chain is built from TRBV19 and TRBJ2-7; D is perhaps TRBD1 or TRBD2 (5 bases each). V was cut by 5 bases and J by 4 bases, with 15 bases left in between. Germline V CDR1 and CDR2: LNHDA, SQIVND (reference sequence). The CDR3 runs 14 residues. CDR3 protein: CASSPDSGGYEQYF. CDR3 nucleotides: TGTGCCAGTAGTCCTGACAGCGGCGGATACGAGCAGTACTTC.

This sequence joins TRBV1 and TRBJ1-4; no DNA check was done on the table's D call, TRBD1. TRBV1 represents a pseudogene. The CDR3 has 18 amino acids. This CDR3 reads CTSSQRYRGSVVDEKLFF. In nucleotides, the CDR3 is TGCACCAGCAGCCAGCGGTACAGGGGGTCTGTTGTTGATGAAAAACTGTTTTTT.

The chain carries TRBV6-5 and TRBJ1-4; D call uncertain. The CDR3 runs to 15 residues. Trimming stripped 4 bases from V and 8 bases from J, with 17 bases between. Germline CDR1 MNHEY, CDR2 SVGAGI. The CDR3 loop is CASSSRGMMNEKLFF. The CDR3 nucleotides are TGTGCCAGCAGTTCTCGCGGGATGATGAACGAAAAACTGTTTTTT.

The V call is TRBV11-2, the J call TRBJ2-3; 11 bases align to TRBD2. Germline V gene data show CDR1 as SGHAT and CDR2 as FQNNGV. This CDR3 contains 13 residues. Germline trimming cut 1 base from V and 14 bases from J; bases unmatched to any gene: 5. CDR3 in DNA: TGTGCCAGCAGCTTAGGTAGCGGGAGGGATAGGTATTTT. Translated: CASSLGSGRDRYF.

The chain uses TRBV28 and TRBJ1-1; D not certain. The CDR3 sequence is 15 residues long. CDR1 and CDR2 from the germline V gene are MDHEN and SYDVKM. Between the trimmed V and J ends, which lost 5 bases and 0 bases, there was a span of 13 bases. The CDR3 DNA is TGTGCCAGCAGTCTTAGCCCCAACATGAACACTGAAGCTTTCTTT. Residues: CASSLSPNMNTEAFF.

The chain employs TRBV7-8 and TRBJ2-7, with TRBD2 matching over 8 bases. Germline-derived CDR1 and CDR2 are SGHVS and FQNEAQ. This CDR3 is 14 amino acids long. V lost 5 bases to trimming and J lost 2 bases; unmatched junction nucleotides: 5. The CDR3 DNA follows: TGTGCCAGCAGCCTTAGCGGGATCGCCTACGAGCAGTACTTC. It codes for CASSLSGIAYEQYF.

The CDR3 is CASSPQGENTEAFF. In DNA, the CDR3 is TGTGCCAGCTCACCACAGGGGGAGAACACTGAAGCTTTCTTT. This chain joins TRBV18 and TRBJ1-1; possible D gene TRBD1, 6 bases. Trimming stripped 1 base from V and 1 base from J, with 7 bases between. From germline, CDR1 is KGHSH and CDR2 LQKENI. There are 14 residues in the CDR3.

CDR3 region: CASSRPLAGGYNEQFF. The CDR3 bases are TGTGCCAGCAGCCGGCCACTAGCGGGGGGGTACAATGAGCAGTTCTTC. The chain combines TRBV11-1 with TRBJ2-1, with 13 bases that match TRBD2. Germline CDR1 and CDR2: SGHAT and FQDESV (reference sequence). CDR3 length: 16 amino acids. With V trimmed by 5 bases and J by 4 bases, 5 bases remained unmatched.

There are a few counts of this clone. For the CDR3, the DNA is TGTGCCAGCAGCTCTGGACGCGGGGGGAGCAATCAGCCCCAGCATTTT. Translation: CASSSGRGGSNQPQHF. This chain uses TRBV7-9 with TRBJ1-5, with D tentatively TRBD1 (5 bases). The length of the CDR3 is 16 residues. V shed 4 bases and J shed 1 base, with 14 bases lying between them. The germline V gene encodes CDR1 SEHNR and CDR2 FQNEAQ (reference sequence).

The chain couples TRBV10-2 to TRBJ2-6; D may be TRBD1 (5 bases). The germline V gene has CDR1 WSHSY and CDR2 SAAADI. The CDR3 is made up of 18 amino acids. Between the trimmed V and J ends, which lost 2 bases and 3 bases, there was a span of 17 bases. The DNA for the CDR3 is TGCGCCAGCAGTGAGCGTCAGGGCAGGGCTTATGGGGCCAACGTCCTGACTTTC. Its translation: CASSERQGRAYGANVLTF.

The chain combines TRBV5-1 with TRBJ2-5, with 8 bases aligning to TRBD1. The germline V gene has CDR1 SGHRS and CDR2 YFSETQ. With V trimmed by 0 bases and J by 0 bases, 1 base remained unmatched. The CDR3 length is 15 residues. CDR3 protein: CASSLAGGNQETQYF. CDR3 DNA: TGCGCCAGCAGCTTGGCAGGGGGCAACCAAGAGACCCAGTACTTC.

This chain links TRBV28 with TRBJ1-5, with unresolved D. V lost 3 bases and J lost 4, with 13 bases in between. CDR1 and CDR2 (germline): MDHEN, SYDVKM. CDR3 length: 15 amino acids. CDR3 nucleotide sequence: TGTGCCAGCAGTTTCGAGGGCCAACCTAATCAGCCCCAGCATTTT. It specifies CASSFEGQPNQPQHF.

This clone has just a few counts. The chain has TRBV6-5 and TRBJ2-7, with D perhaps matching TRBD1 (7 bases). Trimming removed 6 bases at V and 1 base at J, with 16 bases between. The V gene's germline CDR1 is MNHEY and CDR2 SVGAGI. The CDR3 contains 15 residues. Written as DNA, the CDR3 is TGTGCCAGCAGGGGGGGCGCAGGGGGTTCCTACGAGCAGTACTTC. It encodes CASRGGAGGSYEQYF.

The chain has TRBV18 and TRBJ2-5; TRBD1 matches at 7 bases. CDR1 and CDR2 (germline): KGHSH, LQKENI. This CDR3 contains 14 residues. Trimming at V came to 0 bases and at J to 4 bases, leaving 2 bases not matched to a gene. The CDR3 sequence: CASSPPNRGETQYF. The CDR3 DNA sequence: TGTGCCAGCTCACCACCTAACAGGGGAGAGACCCAGTACTTC.

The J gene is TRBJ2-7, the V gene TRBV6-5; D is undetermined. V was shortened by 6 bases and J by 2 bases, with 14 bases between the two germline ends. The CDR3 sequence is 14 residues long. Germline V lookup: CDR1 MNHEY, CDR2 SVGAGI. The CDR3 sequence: CASRTPETPYEQYF. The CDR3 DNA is TGTGCCAGCAGAACCCCTGAGACCCCCTACGAGCAGTACTTC.